The T cell receptor (beta chain) under discussion was sequenced for a study of CD8+ T cells in alopecia areata. Across the whole study: It was oral tofacitinib, at 5 to 10 mg twice daily, that treated patients received.

The CDR3 runs 12 residues. Trimming pared 6 bases from V and 2 bases from J, leaving 11 bases between. Germline values: CDR1 SQVTM, CDR2 ANQGSEA. RNA was isolated and reverse transcribed to cDNA, the sequencing template. Method: immunoSEQ multiplex PCR; TCRdb's copy keeps in-frame clones and lacks some. The sample holds over 150,000 clones, around 63% seen once. The V and J genes are TRBV29-1 and TRBJ2-7; D not certain. The receptor comes from a human donor with alopecia areata. The starting material was CD4+ T cells sorted from blood, obtained at week 0. CDR3 DNA sequence: TGCAGCGTGAGGACCGAGGCCTACGAGCAGTACTTC. This codes for CSVRTEAYEQYF.